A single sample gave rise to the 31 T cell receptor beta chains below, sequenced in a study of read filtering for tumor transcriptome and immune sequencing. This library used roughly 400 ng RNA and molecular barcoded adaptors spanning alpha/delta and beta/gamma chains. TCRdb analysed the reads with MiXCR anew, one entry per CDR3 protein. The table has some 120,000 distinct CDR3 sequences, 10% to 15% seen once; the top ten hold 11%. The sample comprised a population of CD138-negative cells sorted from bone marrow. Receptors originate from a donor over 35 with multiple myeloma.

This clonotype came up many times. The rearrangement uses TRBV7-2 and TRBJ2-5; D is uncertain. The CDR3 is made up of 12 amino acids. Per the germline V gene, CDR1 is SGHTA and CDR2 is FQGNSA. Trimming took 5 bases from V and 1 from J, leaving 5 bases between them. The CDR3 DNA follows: TGTGCCAGCAGCCCCTCCCAAGAGACCCAGTACTTC. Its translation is CASSPSQETQYF. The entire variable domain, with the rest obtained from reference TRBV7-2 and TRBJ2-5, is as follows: GAGVSQSPSNKVTEKGKDVELRCDPISGHTALYWYRQSLGQGLEFLIYFQGNSAPDKSGLPSDRFSAERTGGSVSTLTIQRTQQEDSAVYLCASSPSQETQYFGPGTRLLVL.

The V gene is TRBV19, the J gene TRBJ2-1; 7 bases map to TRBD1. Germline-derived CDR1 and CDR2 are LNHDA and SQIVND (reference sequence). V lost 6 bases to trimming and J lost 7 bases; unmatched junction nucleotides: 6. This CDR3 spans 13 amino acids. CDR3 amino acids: CASRGQVDNEQFF. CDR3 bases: TGTGCCAGTAGAGGACAGGTGGATAATGAGCAGTTCTTC. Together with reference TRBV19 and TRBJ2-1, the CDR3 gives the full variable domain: DGGITQSPKYLFRKEGQNVTLSCEQNLNHDAMYWYRQDPGQGLRLIYYSQIVNDFQKGDIAEGYSVSREKKESFPLTVTSAQKNPTAFYLCASRGQVDNEQFFGPGTRLTVL.

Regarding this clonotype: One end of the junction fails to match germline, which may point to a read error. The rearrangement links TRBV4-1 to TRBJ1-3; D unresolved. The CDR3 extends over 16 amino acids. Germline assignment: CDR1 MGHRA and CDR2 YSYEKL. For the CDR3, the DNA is TGCGCCAGCAGCCAAGAAACACCGTACTCTGGAAACACCATACATTTT. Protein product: CASSQETPYSGNTIHF.

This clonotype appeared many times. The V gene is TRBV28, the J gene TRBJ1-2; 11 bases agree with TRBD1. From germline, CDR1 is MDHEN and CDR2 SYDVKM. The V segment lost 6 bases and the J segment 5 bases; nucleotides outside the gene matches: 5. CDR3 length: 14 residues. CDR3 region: CASRTGTGGYGYTF. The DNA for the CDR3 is TGTGCCAGCAGAACCGGGACAGGGGGGTATGGCTACACCTTC.

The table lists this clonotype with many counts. CDR3 coding DNA: TGCAGCCAGACCGACACAGATACGCAGTATTTT. As protein: CSQTDTDTQYF. This chain uses TRBV20-1 with TRBJ2-3, with D unclear. The CDR3 totals 11 residues. Germline V lookup: CDR1 DFQATT, CDR2 SNEGSKA (reference sequence).

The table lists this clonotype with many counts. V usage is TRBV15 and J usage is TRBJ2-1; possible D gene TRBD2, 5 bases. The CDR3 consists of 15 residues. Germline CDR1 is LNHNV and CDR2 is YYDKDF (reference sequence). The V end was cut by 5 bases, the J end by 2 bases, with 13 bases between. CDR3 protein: CATSRRTGTYNEQFF. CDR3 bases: TGTGCCACCAGCCGAAGGACGGGAACCTACAATGAGCAGTTCTTC.

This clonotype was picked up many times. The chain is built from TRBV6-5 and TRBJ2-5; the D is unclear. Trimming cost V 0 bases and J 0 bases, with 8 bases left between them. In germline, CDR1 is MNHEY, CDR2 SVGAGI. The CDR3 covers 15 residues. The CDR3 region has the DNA TGTGCCAGCAGTTACTCCGGCAGGTACCAAGAGACCCAGTACTTC. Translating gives CASSYSGRYQETQYF.

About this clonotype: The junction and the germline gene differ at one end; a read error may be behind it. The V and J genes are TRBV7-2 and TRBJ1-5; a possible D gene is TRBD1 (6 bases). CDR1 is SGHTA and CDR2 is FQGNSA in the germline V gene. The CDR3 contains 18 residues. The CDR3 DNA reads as TGTGCCAGCAGCTTAGAATTAGTGGGGGGCAATAGCAATCAGCCCAAGCATTTT. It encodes CASSLELVGGNSNQPKHF.

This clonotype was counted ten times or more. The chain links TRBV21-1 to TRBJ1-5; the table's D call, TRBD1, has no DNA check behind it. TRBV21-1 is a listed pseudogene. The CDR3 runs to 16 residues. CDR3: CASSKDGTAPNQPQHF. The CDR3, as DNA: TGTGCCAGCAGCAAAGACGGTACCGCGCCCAATCAGCCCCAGCATTTT.

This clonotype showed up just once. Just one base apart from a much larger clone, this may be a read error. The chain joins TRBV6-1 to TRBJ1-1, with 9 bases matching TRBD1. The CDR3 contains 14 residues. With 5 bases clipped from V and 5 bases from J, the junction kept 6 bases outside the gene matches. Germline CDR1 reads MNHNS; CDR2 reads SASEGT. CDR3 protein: CASSLGTGMTEAFF. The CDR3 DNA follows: TGTGCCAGCAGTCTTGGGACAGGGATGACTGAAGCTTTCTTT.

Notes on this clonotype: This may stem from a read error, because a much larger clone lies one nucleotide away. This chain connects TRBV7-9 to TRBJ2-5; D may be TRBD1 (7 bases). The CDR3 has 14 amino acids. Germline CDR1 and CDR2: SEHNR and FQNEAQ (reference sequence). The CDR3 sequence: CASGLTGKQETQYF. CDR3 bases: TGTGCTAGCGGCTTGACAGGGAAGCAAGAGACCCAGTACTTC.

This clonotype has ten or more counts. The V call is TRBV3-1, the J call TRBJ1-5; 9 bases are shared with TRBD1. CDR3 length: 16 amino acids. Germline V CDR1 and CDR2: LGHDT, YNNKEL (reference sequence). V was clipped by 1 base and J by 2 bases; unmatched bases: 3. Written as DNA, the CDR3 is TGTGCCAGCAGCCAAGGACAGGGGGTCGGCAATCAGCCCCAGCATTTT. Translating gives CASSQGQGVGNQPQHF.

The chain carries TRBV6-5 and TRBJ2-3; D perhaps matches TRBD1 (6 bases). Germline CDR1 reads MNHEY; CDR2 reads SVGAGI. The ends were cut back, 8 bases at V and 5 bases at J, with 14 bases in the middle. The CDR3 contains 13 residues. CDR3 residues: CASRKLGGDTQYF. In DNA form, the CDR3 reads TGTGCCAGCCGTAAGCTAGGGGGAGATACGCAGTATTTT.

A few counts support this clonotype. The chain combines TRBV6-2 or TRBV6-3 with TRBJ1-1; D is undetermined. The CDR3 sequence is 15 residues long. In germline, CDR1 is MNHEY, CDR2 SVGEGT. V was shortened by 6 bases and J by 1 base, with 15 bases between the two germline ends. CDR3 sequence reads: CASRKTPGGNTEAFF. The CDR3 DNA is TGTGCCAGCAGGAAGACCCCCGGTGGGAACACTGAAGCTTTCTTT.

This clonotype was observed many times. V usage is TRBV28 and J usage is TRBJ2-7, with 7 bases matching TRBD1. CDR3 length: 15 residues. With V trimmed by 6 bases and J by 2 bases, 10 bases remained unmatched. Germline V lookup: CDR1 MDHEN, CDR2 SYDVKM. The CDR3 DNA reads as TGTGCCAGCAGCAGTCCGGGACAGAATACCTACGAGCAGTACTTC. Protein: CASSSPGQNTYEQYF.

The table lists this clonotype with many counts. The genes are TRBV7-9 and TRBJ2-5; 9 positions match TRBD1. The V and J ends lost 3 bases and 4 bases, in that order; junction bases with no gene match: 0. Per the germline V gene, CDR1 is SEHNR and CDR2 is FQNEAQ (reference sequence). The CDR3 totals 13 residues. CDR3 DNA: TGTGCCAGCAGCTTGGGACAGGGAGAGACCCAGTACTTC. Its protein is CASSLGQGETQYF.

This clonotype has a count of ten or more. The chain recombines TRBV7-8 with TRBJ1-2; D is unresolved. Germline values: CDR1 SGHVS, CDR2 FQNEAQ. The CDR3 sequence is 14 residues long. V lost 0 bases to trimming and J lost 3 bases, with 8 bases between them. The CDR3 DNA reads TGTGCCAGCAGCTTAGCTAGGAACTACTATGGCTACACCTTC. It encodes CASSLARNYYGYTF.

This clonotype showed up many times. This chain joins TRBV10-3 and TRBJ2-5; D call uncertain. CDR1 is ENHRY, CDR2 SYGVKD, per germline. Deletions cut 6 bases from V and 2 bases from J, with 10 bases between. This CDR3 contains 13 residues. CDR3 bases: TGTGCCATCAGGACCGATATACAAGAGACCCAGTACTTC. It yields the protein CAIRTDIQETQYF.

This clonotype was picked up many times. CDR3 sequence: CASSPLVGVAYEQYF. The CDR3 nucleotides read TGTGCCAGCAGCCCCCTGGTAGGCGTGGCCTACGAGCAGTACTTC. The V and J genes are TRBV7-2 and TRBJ2-7; D gene unclear. The germline V gene has CDR1 SGHTA and CDR2 FQGNSA. V was cut by 5 bases and J by 2 bases, with 16 bases left in between. The CDR3 consists of 15 residues.

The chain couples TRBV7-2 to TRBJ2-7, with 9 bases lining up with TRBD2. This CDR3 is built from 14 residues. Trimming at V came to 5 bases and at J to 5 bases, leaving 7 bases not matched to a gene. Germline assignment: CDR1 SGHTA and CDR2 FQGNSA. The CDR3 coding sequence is TGTGCCAGCAGCCAGGGACTAGCTCTCAACGAGCAGTACTTC. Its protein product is CASSQGLALNEQYF.

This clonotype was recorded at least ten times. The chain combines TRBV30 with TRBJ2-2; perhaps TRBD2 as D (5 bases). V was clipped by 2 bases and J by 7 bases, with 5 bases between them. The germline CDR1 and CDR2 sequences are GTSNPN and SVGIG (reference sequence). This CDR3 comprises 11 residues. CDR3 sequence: CAWSRGGELFF. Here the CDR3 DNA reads TGTGCCTGGAGTCGGGGCGGGGAGCTGTTTTTT.

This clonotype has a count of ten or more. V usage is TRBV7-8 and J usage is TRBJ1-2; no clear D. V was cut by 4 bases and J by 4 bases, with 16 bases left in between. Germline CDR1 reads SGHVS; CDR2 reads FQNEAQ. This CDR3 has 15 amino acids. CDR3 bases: TGTGCCAGCAGCTACCAGCGGAGCCCTGGCTATGGCTACACCTTC. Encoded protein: CASSYQRSPGYGYTF.

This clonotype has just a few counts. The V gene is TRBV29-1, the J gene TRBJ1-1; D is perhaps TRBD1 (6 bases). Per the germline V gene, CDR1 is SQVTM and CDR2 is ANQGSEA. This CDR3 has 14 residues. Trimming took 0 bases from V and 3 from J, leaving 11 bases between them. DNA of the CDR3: TGCAGCGTTGAAGAAACAGGGTGGGACACTGAAGCTTTCTTT. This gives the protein CSVEETGWDTEAFF.

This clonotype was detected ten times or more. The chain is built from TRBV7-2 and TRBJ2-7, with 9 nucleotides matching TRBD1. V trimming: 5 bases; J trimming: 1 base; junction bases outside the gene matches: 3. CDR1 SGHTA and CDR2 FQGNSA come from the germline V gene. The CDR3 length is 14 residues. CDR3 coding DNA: TGTGCCAGCAGCATTGGACAGGGGTCCTACGAGCAGTACTTC. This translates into CASSIGQGSYEQYF.

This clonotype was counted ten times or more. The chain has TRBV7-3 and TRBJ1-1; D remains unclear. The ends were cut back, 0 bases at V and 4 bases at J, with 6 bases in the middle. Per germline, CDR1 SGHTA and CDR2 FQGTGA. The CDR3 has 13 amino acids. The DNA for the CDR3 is TGTGCCAGCAGCTTAACGGGTAGCACTGAAGCTTTCTTT. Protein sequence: CASSLTGSTEAFF. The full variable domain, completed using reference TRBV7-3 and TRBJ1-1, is GAGVSQTPSNKVTEKGKYVELRCDPISGHTALYWYRQSLGQGPEFLIYFQGTGAADDSGLPNDRFFAVRPEGSVSTLKIQRTERGDSAVYLCASSLTGSTEAFFGQGTRLTVV.

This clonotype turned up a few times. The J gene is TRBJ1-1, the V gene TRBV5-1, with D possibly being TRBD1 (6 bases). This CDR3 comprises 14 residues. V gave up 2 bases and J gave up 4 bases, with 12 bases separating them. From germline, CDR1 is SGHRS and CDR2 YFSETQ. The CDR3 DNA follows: TGCGCCAGCAGCTTCGGGGGCTCGAGCACTGAAGCTTTCTTT. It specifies CASSFGGSSTEAFF.

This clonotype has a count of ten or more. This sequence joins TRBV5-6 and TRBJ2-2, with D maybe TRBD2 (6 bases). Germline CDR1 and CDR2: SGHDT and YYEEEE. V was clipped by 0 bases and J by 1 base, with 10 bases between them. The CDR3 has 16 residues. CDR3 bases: TGTGCCAGCAGCTTGGTTCGGGAGATGAACACCGGGGAGCTGTTTTTT. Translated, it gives CASSLVREMNTGELFF.

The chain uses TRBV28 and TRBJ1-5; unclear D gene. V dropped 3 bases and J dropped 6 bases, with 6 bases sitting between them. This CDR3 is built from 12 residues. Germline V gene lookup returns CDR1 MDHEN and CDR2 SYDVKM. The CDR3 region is CASSLILQPQHF. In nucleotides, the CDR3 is TGTGCCAGCAGTTTGATTCTTCAGCCCCAGCATTTT.

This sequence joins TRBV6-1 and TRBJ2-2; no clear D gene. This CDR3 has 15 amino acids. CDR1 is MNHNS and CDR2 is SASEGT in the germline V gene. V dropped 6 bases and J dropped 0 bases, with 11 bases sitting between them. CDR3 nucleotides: TGTGCCAGCAGGCGGAACATGGCGAACACCGGGGAGCTGTTTTTT. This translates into CASRRNMANTGELFF.

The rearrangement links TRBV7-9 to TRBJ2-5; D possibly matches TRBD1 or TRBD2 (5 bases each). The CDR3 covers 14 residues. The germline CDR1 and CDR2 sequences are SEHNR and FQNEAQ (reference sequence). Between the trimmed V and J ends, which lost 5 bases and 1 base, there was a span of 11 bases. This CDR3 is CASSPSGTQETQYF. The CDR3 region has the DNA TGTGCCAGCAGCCCCTCAGGGACCCAAGAGACCCAGTACTTC.

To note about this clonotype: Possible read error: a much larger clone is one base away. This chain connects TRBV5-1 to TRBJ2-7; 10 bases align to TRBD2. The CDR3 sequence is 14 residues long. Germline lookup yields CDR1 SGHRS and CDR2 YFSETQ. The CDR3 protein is CASGLGLSGRNKNF. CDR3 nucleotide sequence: TGCGCCAGCGGCTTGGGGCTTAGCGGGAGGAACAAAAACTTC. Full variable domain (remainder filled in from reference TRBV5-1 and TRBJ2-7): KAGVTQTPRYLIKTRGQQVTLSCSPISGHRSVSWYQQTPGQGLQFLFEYFSETQRNKGNFPGRFSGRQFSNSRSEMNVSTLELGDSALYLCASGLGLSGRNKNFGPGTRLTVT.